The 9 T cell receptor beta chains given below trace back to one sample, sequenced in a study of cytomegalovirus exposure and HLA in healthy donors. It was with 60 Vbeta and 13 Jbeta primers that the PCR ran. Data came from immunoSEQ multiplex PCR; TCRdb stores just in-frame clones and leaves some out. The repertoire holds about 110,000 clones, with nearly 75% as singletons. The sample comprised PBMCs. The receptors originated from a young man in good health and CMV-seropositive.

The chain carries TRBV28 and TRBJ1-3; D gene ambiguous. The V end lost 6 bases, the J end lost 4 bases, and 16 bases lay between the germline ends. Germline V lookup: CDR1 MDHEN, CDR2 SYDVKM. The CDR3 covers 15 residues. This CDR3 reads CASSPPSANGNTIYF. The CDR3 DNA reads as TGTGCCAGCAGCCCCCCGTCTGCGAACGGAAACACCATATATTTT.

The CDR3 bases are TGCGCCAGCAGCTCCGGGCCAGGGGGGATCTACGAGCAGTACTTC. It codes for CASSSGPGGIYEQYF. This rearrangement joins TRBV5-1 to TRBJ2-7; D is perhaps TRBD1 (7 bases). The V gene's germline CDR1 is SGHRS and CDR2 YFSETQ. The CDR3 consists of 15 residues. The ends were cut back, 3 bases at V and 3 bases at J, with 16 bases in the middle. Using reference TRBV5-1 and TRBJ2-7 for the parts outside the CDR3, the full variable domain is KAGVTQTPRYLIKTRGQQVTLSCSPISGHRSVSWYQQTPGQGLQFLFEYFSETQRNKGNFPGRFSGRQFSNSRSEMNVSTLELGDSALYLCASSSGPGGIYEQYFGPGTRLTVT.

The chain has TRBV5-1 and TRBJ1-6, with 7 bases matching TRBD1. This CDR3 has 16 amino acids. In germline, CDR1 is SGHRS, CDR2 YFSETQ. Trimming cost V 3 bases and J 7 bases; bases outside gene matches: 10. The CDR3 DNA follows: TGCGCCAGCAGCTCCTCAGGGGGTGGGTTGAATTCACCCCTCCACTTT. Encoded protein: CASSSSGGGLNSPLHF. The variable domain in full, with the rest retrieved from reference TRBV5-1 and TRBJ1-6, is KAGVTQTPRYLIKTRGQQVTLSCSPISGHRSVSWYQQTPGQGLQFLFEYFSETQRNKGNFPGRFSGRQFSNSRSEMNVSTLELGDSALYLCASSSSGGGLNSPLHFGNGTRLTVT.

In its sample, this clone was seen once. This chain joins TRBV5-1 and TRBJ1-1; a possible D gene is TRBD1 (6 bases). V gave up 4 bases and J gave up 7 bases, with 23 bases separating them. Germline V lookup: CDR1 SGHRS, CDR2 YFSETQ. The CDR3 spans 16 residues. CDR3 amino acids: CASSLSYKQGIDEAFF. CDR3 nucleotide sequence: TGCGCCAGCAGCCTAAGTTATAAACAGGGTATTGATGAAGCTTTCTTT.

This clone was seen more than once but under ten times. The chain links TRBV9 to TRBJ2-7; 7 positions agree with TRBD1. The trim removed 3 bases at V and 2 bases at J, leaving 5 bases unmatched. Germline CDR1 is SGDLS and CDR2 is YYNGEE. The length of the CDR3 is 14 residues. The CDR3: CASSGDRATYEQYF. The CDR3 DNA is TGTGCCAGCAGCGGCGACAGGGCCACCTACGAGCAGTACTTC.

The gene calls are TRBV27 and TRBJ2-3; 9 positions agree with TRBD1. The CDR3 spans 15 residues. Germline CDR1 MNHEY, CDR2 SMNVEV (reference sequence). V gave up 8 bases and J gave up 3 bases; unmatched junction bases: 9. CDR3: CASSSYRGLTDTQYF. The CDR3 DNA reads TGTGCCAGCTCGTCGTACAGGGGGCTGACAGATACGCAGTATTTT.

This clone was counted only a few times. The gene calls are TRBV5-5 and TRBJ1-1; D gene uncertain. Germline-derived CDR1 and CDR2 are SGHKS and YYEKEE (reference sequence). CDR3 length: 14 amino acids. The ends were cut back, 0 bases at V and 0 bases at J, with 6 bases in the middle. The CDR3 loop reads CASSLEGVNTEAFF. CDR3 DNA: TGTGCCAGCAGCTTGGAAGGAGTGAACACTGAAGCTTTCTTT. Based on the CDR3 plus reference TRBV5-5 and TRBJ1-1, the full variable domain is DAGVTQSPTHLIKTRGQQVTLRCSPISGHKSVSWYQQVLGQGPQFIFQYYEKEERGRGNFPDRFSARQFPNYSSELNVNALLLGDSALYLCASSLEGVNTEAFFGQGTRLTVV.

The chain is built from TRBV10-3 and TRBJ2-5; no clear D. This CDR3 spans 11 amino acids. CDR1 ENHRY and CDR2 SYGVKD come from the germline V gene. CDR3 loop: CAIGPGETQYF. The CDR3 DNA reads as TGTGCGATCGGCCCCGGGGAGACCCAGTACTTC.

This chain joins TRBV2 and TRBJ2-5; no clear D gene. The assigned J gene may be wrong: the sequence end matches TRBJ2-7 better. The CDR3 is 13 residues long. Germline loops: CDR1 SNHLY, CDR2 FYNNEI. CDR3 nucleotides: TGTGCCAGCAGTGGCAGGTCAAGCTACGAGCAGTACTTC. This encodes CASSGRSSYEQYF.